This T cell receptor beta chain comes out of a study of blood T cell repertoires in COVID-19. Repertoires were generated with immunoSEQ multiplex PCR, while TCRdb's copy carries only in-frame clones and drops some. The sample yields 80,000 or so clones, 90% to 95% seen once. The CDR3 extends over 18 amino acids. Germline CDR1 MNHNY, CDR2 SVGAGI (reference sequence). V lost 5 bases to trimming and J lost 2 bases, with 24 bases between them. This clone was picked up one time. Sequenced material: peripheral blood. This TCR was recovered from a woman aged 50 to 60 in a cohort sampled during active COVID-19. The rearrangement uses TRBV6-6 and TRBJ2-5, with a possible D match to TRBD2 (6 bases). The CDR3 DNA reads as TGTGCCAGCAGTCCCCGGGGGTTCCTTCTCCCTTCGCAAGAGACCCAGTACTTC. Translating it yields CASSPRGFLLPSQETQYF.